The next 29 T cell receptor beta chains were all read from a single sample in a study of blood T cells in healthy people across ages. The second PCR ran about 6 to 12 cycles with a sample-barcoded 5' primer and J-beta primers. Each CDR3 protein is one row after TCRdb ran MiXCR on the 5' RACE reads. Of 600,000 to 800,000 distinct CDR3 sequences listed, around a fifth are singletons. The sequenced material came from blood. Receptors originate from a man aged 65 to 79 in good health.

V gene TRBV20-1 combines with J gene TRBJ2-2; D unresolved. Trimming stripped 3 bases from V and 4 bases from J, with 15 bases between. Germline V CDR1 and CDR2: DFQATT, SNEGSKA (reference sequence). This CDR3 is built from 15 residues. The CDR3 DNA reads TGCAGTGCTAGCCCCAGATACCTACGCACCGGGGAGCTGTTTTTT. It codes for CSASPRYLRTGELFF.

CDR3 loop: CSARDGGLTEETQYF. The DNA of the CDR3 is TGCAGTGCTAGAGATGGGGGGCTAACTGAAGAGACCCAGTACTTC. The V gene is TRBV20-1, the J gene TRBJ2-5; perhaps D is TRBD1 or TRBD2 (6 bases each). Germline CDR1 DFQATT, CDR2 SNEGSKA (reference sequence). V dropped 0 bases and J dropped 3 bases, with 14 bases sitting between them. This CDR3 is built from 15 residues.

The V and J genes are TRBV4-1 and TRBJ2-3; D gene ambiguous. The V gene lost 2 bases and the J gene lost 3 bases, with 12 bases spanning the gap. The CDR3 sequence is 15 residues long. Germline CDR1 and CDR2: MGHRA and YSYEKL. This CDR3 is CASSQLFRSTDTQYF. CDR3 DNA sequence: TGCGCCAGCAGCCAATTATTTCGGTCGACAGATACGCAGTATTTT.

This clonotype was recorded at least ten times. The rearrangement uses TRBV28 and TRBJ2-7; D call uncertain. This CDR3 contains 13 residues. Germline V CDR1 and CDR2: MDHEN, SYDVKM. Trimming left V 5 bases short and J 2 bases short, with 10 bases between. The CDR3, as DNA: TGTGCCAGCAGTCACAGCCCTACCTACGAGCAGTACTTC. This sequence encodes CASSHSPTYEQYF.

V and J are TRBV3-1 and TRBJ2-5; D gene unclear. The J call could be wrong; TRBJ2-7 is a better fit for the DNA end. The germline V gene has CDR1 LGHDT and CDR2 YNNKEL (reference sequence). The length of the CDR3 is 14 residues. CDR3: CASSQDLQLGEQYF. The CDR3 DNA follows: TGTGCCAGCAGCCAAGATTTACAGCTCGGCGAGCAGTACTTC.

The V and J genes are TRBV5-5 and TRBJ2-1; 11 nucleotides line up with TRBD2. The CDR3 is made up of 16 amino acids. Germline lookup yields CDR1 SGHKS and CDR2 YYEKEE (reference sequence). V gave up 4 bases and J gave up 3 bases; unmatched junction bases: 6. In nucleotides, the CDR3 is TGTGCCAGCAGCGCTACCGGGACTAGCGGCTACAATGAGCAGTTCTTC. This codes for CASSATGTSGYNEQFF.

DNA for the CDR3: TGCAGTTACCGAAGGGACGACTCCTACGAGCAGTACTTC. Translation gives CSYRRDDSYEQYF. The rearrangement joins TRBV20-1 to TRBJ2-7; D is perhaps TRBD1 or TRBD2 (5 bases each). Trimming shortened V by 8 bases and J by 0 bases, and 14 bases separated the two germline ends. Looked up from germline, CDR1 is DFQATT and CDR2 is SNEGSKA (reference sequence). The CDR3 contains 13 residues.

The CDR3 nucleotides read TGCAGTGCTTACCCGGACAGTCCGGAATCACCCCTCCACTTT. The encoded protein is CSAYPDSPESPLHF. The chain joins TRBV20-1 to TRBJ1-6; D is perhaps TRBD1 (6 bases). The germline V gene has CDR1 DFQATT and CDR2 SNEGSKA (reference sequence). The CDR3 is 14 amino acids. V shed 5 bases and J shed 10 bases, with 18 bases lying between them.

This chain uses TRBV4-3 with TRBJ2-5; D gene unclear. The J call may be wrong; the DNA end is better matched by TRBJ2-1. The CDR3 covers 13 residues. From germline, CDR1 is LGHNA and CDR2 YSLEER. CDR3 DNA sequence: TGCGCCAGCAGCCAAGATAAAGGAACTGAGCAGTTCTTC. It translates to CASSQDKGTEQFF.

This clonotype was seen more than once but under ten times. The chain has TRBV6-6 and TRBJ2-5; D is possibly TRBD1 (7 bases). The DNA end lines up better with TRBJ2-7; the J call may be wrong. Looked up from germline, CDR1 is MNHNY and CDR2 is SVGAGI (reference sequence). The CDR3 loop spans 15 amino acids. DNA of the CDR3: TGTGCCAGCAGCCTACTCAGGGGGGATTCCTACGAGCAGTACTTC. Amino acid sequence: CASSLLRGDSYEQYF.

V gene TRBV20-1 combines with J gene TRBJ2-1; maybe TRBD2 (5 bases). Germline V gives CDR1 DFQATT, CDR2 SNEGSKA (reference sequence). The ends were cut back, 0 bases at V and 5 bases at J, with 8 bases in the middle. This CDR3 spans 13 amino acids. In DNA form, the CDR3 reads TGCAGTGCTAGAGATTGGGAGAACAATGAGCAGTTCTTC. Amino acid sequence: CSARDWENNEQFF.

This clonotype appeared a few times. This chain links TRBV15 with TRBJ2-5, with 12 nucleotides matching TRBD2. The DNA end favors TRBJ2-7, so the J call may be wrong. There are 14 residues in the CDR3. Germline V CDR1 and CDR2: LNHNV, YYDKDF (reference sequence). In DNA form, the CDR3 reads TGTGCCACCGCACTAGCGGGAGGCCCCTACGAGCAGTACTTC. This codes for CATALAGGPYEQYF.

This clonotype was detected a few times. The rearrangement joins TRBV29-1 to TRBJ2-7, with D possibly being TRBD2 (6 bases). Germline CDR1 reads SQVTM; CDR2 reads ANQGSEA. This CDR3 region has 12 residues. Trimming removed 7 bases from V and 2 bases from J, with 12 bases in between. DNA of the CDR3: TGCAGCGCAACAACGGGGGCCTACGAGCAGTACTTC. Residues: CSATTGAYEQYF.

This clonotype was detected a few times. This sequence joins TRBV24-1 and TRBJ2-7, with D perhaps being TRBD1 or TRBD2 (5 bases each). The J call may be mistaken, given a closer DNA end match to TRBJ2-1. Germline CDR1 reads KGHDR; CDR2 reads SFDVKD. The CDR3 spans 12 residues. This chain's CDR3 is CAMERDLNEQFF. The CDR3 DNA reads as TGTGCCATGGAAAGGGACCTCAATGAGCAGTTCTTC.

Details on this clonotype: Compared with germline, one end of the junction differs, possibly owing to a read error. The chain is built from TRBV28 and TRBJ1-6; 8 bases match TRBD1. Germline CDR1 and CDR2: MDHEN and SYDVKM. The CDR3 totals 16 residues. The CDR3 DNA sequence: TGCGCCAGCAGTTTCGCAGGGGGCGCGGATAATTCACCCCTCCACTTT. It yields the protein CASSFAGGADNSPLHF.

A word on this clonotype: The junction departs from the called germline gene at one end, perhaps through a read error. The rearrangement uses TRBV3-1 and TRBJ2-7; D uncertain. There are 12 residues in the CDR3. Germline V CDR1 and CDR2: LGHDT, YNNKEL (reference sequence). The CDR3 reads CAGSQIANEQYF. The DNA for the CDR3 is TGTGCCGGCAGCCAAATAGCCAACGAGCAGTACTTC.

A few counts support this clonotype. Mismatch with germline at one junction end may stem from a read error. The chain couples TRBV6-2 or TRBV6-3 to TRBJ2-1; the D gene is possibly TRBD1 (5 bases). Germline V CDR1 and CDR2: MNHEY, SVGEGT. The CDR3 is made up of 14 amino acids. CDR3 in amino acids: CAGSSLGPYNEQFF. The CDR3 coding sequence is TGTGCCGGCAGTTCTTTGGGGCCCTACAATGAGCAGTTCTTC.

For the CDR3, the DNA is TGCGCCAGCAGTGAATCGGGAGGGCGTTATTATGAGCAGTTCTTC. Protein: CASSESGGRYYEQFF. This rearrangement joins TRBV10-2 to TRBJ2-1; 8 bases map to TRBD2. Trimming at V came to 3 bases and at J to 8 bases, leaving 9 bases not matched to a gene. Germline CDR1 is WSHSY and CDR2 is SAAADI. This CDR3 has 15 residues.

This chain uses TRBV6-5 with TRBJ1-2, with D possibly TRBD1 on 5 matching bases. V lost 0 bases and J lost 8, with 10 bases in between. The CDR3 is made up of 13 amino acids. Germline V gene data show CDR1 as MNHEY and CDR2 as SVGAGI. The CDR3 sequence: CASSYSTEGGYTF. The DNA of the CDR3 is TGTGCCAGCAGTTACTCGACAGAGGGAGGCTACACCTTC.

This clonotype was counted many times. Written as DNA, the CDR3 is TGTGCCAGCAGCCAAGCTCGCAGTTTGGAGACCCAGTACTTC. The encoded protein is CASSQARSLETQYF. The rearrangement uses TRBV3-1 and TRBJ2-5; D call uncertain. Deletions cut 1 base from V and 5 bases from J, with 11 bases between. Germline values: CDR1 LGHDT, CDR2 YNNKEL (reference sequence). This CDR3 spans 14 amino acids.

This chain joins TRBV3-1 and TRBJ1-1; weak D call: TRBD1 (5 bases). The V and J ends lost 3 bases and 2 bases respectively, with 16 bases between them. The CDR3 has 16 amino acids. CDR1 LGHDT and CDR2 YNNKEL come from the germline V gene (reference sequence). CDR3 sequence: CASSQGSLGLNTEAFF. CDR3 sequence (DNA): TGTGCCAGCAGCCAGGGCTCTCTGGGGCTAAACACTGAAGCTTTCTTT.

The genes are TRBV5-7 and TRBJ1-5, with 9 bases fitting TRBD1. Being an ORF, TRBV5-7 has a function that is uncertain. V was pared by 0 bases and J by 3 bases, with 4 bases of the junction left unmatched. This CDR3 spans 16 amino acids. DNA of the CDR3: TGTGCCAGCAGCTTGGGCGGGACAGGGCCCAATCAGCCCCAGCATTTT. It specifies CASSLGGTGPNQPQHF.

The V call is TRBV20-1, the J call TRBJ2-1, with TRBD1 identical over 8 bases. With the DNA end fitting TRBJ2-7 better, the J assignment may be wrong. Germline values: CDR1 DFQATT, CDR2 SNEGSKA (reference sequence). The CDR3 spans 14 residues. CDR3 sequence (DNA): TGCAGTGCTACAGTTCGGACAGGGAAAGGCGAGCAGTACTTC. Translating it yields CSATVRTGKGEQYF.

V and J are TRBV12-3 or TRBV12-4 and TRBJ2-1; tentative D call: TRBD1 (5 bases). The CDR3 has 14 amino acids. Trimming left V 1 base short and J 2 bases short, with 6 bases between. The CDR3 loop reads CASSLETAYNEQFF. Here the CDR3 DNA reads TGTGCCAGCAGTTTAGAGACAGCCTACAATGAGCAGTTCTTC.

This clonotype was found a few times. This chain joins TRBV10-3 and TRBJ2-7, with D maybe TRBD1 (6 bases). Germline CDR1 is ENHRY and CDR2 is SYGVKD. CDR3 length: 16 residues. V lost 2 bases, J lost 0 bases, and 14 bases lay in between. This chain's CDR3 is CAISETGTRSSYEQYF. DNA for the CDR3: TGTGCCATCAGTGAGACAGGGACAAGAAGCTCCTACGAGCAGTACTTC.

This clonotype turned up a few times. CDR3 sequence reads: CASSVGGQGLTGELFF. The CDR3, as DNA: TGCGCCAGCAGCGTGGGGGGACAGGGCCTCACCGGGGAGCTGTTTTTT. This chain connects TRBV5-1 to TRBJ2-2; 9 nucleotides agree with TRBD1. Germline V gene lookup returns CDR1 SGHRS and CDR2 YFSETQ. The CDR3 has 16 residues. The trim removed 4 bases at V and 4 bases at J, leaving 8 bases unmatched.

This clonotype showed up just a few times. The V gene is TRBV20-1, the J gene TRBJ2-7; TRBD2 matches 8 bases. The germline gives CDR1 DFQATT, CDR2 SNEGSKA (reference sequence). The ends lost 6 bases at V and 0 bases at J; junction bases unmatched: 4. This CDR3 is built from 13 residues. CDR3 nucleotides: TGCAGTGCGCATACTAGCGGCTCCTACGAGCAGTACTTC. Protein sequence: CSAHTSGSYEQYF.

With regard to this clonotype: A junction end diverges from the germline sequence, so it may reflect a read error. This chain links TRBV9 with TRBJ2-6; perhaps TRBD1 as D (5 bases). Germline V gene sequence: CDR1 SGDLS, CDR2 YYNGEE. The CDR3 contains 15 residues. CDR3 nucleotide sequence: TGTGCCAGCAGCGTAGGGAGCTCTGGGGCCCACGTCCTGACTTTC. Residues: CASSVGSSGAHVLTF.

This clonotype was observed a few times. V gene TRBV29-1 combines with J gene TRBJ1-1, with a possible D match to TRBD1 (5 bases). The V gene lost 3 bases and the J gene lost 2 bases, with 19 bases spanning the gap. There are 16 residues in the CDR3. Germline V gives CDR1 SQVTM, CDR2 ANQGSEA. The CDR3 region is CSVDNPERGDNTEAFF. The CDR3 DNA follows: TGCAGCGTTGATAATCCCGAGAGGGGCGATAACACTGAAGCTTTCTTT.